This note documents a single T cell receptor (beta chain) sequence. V trimming: 2 bases; J trimming: 4 bases; junction bases outside the gene matches: 4. The CDR3 spans 14 residues. Germline V gene sequence: CDR1 SGHRS, CDR2 YFSETQ. The data were obtained in a study of T-cell memory formation after mild COVID-19. At the level of the study: The two donors had largely donor-specific TCR clusters.

TCR alpha and TCR beta cDNA libraries carrying sample barcodes and UMIs came from 5'RACE with constant-segment primers. TCRdb recomputed calls from the 5' RACE reads with MiXCR, one row per CDR3 protein. The sample consists of around 320,000 distinct CDR3 sequences, roughly an eighth of them appearing once. This rearrangement joins TRBV5-1 to TRBJ1-1; the match to TRBD1 covers 8 bases. Source material: PBMCs or a T cell subset sorted from them (not recorded which). This TCR derives from a man between 18 and 29 years old who had mild COVID-19 (a few samples of this study predate the infection). Cell type and time point are not known. DNA for the CDR3: TGCGCCAGCAGCTTACAGGGGGATGGCACTGAAGCTTTCTTT. Its protein is CASSLQGDGTEAFF.